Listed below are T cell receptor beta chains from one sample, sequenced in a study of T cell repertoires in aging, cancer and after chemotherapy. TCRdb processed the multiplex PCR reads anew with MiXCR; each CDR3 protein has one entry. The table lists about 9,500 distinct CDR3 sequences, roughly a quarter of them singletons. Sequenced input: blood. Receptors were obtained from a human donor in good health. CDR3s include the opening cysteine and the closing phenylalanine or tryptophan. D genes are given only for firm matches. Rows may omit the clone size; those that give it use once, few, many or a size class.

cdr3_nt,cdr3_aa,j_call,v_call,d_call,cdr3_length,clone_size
TGTGCCAGCACCTATAGCGGGAGAGACGAGCAGTACTTC,CASTYSGRDEQYF,TRBJ2-7,TRBV7-2,TRBD2,13,medium-sized
TGTGCCAGCAGCTTAGTCGGATCTCAGTTAGCGGGAGGAGAGCAGTTCTTC,CASSLVGSQLAGGEQFF,TRBJ2-1,TRBV11-1,TRBD2,17,-
TGTGCCAGCAGCTTAGGCCGGGGGGGAAGTGGTGGCTACACCTTC,CASSLGRGGSGGYTF,TRBJ1-2,TRBV11-2,-,15,medium-sized
TGTGCCAGCATCGGACGGGACAGGAACTACAATGAGCAGTTCTTC,CASIGRDRNYNEQFF,TRBJ2-1,TRBV6-5,TRBD1,15,-
TGTGCCAGCAGTTACCGGAGACTAGCTTCCACCGGGGAGCTGTTTTTT,CASSYRRLASTGELFF,TRBJ2-2,TRBV6-6,TRBD2,16,medium-sized
TGTGCCAGTAATTTGATTGGGGCCCAAAACTATGGCTACACCTTC,CASNLIGAQNYGYTF,TRBJ1-2,TRBV19,-,15,few
TGCGCCAGCAGCTTGGAGGGAGCTGACAATGAGCAGTTCTTC,CASSLEGADNEQFF,TRBJ2-1,TRBV5-6,-,14,few
TGCAGTGTCCACCGGGACCGAATGAGTAATCAGCCCCAGCATTTT,CSVHRDRMSNQPQHF,TRBJ1-5,TRBV20-1,-,15,few
TGTGCCAGTAGAAGGACAGGGGGTTACACCGGGGAGCTGTTTTTT,CASRRTGGYTGELFF,TRBJ2-2,TRBV19,TRBD1,15,few
TGCAGTGCTAGAGATGGGGCTCATGTAAACACCGGGGAGCTGTTTTTT,CSARDGAHVNTGELFF,TRBJ2-2,TRBV20-1,-,16,medium-sized
TGTGCCAGCAGTTCGGCAGGGGGCAATCAGCCCCAGCATTTT,CASSSAGGNQPQHF,TRBJ1-5,TRBV6-5,-,14,medium-sized
TGCAGCGTTGAAAAGGAGACCCAGTACTTC,CSVEKETQYF,TRBJ2-5,TRBV29-1,-,10,medium-sized
TGTGCCAGCGCTTCGGATCCAGGGAACACCGGGGAGCTGTTTTTT,CASASDPGNTGELFF,TRBJ2-2,TRBV5-4,-,15,-
TGTGCTAGTGGTTCCCGCGCCTACGAGCAGTACTTC,CASGSRAYEQYF,TRBJ2-7,TRBV12-5,-,12,-
TGTGCCAGCAGCTTAGTACTAGCGGACCCCTCTGGGGCCAACGTCCTGACTTTC,CASSLVLADPSGANVLTF,TRBJ2-6,TRBV7-2,TRBD2,18,few
TGTGCCAGCAGCCTGAACAGGGGGCTGGGTGAGCAGTTCTTC,CASSLNRGLGEQFF,TRBJ2-1,TRBV7-2,TRBD1,14,medium-sized
TGTGCCAGCAGTTTATCGGGGATCGGGGGACTAGCGGGAGATACGCAGTATTTT,CASSLSGIGGLAGDTQYF,TRBJ2-3,TRBV27,TRBD2,18,few
TGCGCCAGCAGCCAAGATAGCACAGGGGCTGGAAACACCATATATTTT,CASSQDSTGAGNTIYF,TRBJ1-3,TRBV4-3,TRBD1,16,-
TGTGCCAGTAGTATAGAGCGAGAGACCCAGTACTTC,CASSIERETQYF,TRBJ2-5,TRBV19,-,12,medium-sized
TGTGCCAGCAGCCTCAGGGGGTTGAACACTGAAGCTTTCTTT,CASSLRGLNTEAFF,TRBJ1-1,TRBV12-3/TRBV12-4,TRBD1,14,-
TGTGCCACCAGCAGGGGCCGAGGGGACCCCTACGAGCAGTACTTC,CATSRGRGDPYEQYF,TRBJ2-7,TRBV15,-,15,medium-sized
TGTGCCAGCAGCTTAGGGTTCGGCAGGGCGGTTCAGCCCCAGCATTTT,CASSLGFGRAVQPQHF,TRBJ1-5,TRBV7-9,-,16,few
TGTGCCACCAGTGAATCGGGACAACTCACCGGGGAGCTGTTTTTT,CATSESGQLTGELFF,TRBJ2-2,TRBV24-1,-,15,medium-sized
TGTGCCAGCAGTTACTCGACCGCCTCCTACGAGCAGTACTTC,CASSYSTASYEQYF,TRBJ2-7,TRBV6-2/TRBV6-3,-,14,few
TGTGCCAGCACTCTGGGGGGACTAGCGGGAGGGAGAGGAGAGACCCAGTACTTC,CASTLGGLAGGRGETQYF,TRBJ2-5,TRBV5-4,TRBD2,18,-
TGTGCCAGCATCTCGATGGGAGGGAGCCCTTACGAGCAGTACTTC,CASISMGGSPYEQYF,TRBJ2-7,TRBV28,TRBD2,15,few
TGTGCCATCAGTGAGTCGAAGGGGGCCCCCCGAGGGCAGTACTTC,CAISESKGAPRGQYF,TRBJ2-7,TRBV10-3,TRBD1,15,-
TGTGCCAGCAGCCAAACAGGGGACTACTCTGGGGCCAACGTCCTGACTTTC,CASSQTGDYSGANVLTF,TRBJ2-6,TRBV4-2,-,17,medium-sized
TGTGCCAGTAAGGAGTGGGAGGGGAGCACAGATACGCAGTATTTT,CASKEWEGSTDTQYF,TRBJ2-3,TRBV19,TRBD2,15,-
TGTGCCAGCAGCCAAACCAGACAGGGTAACGAGCAGTACTTC,CASSQTRQGNEQYF,TRBJ2-7,TRBV27,TRBD1,14,medium-sized
TGTGCCAGCAGACGATCCCTAGCGGGAGGGCCCTCAGATACGCAGTATTTT,CASRRSLAGGPSDTQYF,TRBJ2-3,TRBV27,TRBD2,17,-
TGTGCCAGCAGCTCGGGACTAGCGGGGCCACAAGAGACCCAGTACTTC,CASSSGLAGPQETQYF,TRBJ2-5,TRBV7-2,TRBD2,16,few